Listed below are T cell receptor beta chains from one sample, sequenced in a study of chemoradiotherapy in HPV16-positive cancers. Sequenced by immunoSEQ multiplex PCR; TCRdb stores in-frame clones only, minus some. This table holds about 20,000 clones, about 86% found once. The material sequenced was blood, taken from a patient who underwent chemoradiotherapy. The source is a human donor with HPV-associated anogenital cancer. CDR3s include the opening cysteine and the closing phenylalanine or tryptophan. The D gene is left open where the match is weak. Some rows mark clone size as missing; the rest say once, few, many or name a class of expanded clone.

j_call v_call cdr3_length clone_size d_call cdr3_aa cdr3_nt
TRBJ2-7 TRBV5-1 13 NA TRBD1 CASGGTGDYEQYF TGCGCCAGCGGGGGGACAGGGGACTACGAGCAGTACTTC
TRBJ2-3 TRBV7-9 17 NA NA CASSFDRRGAFADTQYF TGTGCCAGCAGCTTCGATCGGCGGGGAGCGTTCGCAGATACGCAGTATTTT
TRBJ2-1 TRBV9 16 NA NA CASSVRVSGGGDEQFF TGTGCCAGCAGCGTAAGGGTGAGCGGTGGGGGCGATGAGCAGTTCTTC
TRBJ2-7 TRBV30 13 NA NA CAWGGPGDYEQYF TGTGCCTGGGGGGGACCGGGGGACTACGAGCAGTACTTC
TRBJ2-2 TRBV6-5 13 once NA CASSPTGSGELFF TGTGCCAGCAGCCCGACGGGGAGCGGGGAGCTGTTTTTT
TRBJ2-7 TRBV30 15 NA TRBD2 CAWSAGTSGSYEQYF TGTGCCTGGAGTGCAGGGACTAGCGGGAGTTACGAGCAGTACTTC
TRBJ1-5 TRBV19 16 NA NA CASSGPLSYSNQPQHF TGTGCCAGTAGTGGTCCTCTAAGTTATAGCAATCAGCCCCAGCATTTT
TRBJ1-5 TRBV15 15 NA TRBD1 CATSSGQAYNQPQHF TGTGCCACCAGCAGTGGACAGGCGTACAATCAGCCCCAGCATTTT
TRBJ2-1 TRBV2 16 NA TRBD2 CASSTLPSGNHNEQFF TGTGCCAGCAGTACCCTCCCTAGCGGTAACCACAATGAGCAGTTCTTC
TRBJ2-5 TRBV6-5 14 NA TRBD1 CASTPPGGVETQYF TGTGCCAGCACCCCCCCAGGGGGCGTAGAGACCCAGTACTTC
TRBJ2-6 TRBV11-3 17 once NA CASSLTYTQSGANVLTF TGTGCCAGCAGCTTGACGTACACCCAATCTGGGGCCAACGTCCTGACTTTC
TRBJ1-1 TRBV6-1 15 NA NA CASSLRGGFGTEAFF TGTGCCAGCAGTCTCCGAGGGGGGTTTGGCACTGAAGCTTTCTTT
TRBJ1-6 TRBV6-1 15 NA NA CASSEDSGSSSPLHF TGTGCCAGCAGTGAAGATTCAGGATCAAGTTCACCCCTCCACTTT
TRBJ1-1 TRBV19 13 NA NA CASRQGVVTEAFF TGTGCCAGCCGCCAAGGGGTTGTTACTGAAGCTTTCTTT
TRBJ2-6 TRBV5-6 16 NA NA CASSFPRVAGANVLTF TGTGCCAGCAGCTTTCCTCGCGTGGCTGGGGCCAACGTCCTGACTTTC
TRBJ1-1 TRBV30 14 NA TRBD1 CAWSRDRGQAEAFF TGTGCCTGGAGCCGGGACAGGGGGCAGGCTGAAGCTTTCTTT
TRBJ1-2 TRBV19 14 NA NA CASRGPRYRDGYTF TGTGCCAGTAGGGGACCACGTTACCGGGATGGCTACACCTTC
TRBJ1-4 TRBV9 14 NA NA CASTPGATNEKLFF TGTGCCAGCACTCCGGGAGCAACTAATGAAAAACTGTTTTTT
TRBJ1-2 TRBV30 14 NA NA CAWKAFGGLRGYTF TGTGCCTGGAAGGCTTTTGGAGGGTTACGTGGCTACACCTTC
TRBJ2-5 TRBV5-4 14 once TRBD2 CASSPGLAGKTQYF TGTGCCAGCAGCCCGGGACTAGCGGGGAAGACCCAGTACTTC
TRBJ1-2 TRBV5-1 14 NA NA CASSLGTTDYGYTF TGCGCCAGCAGCTTGGGCACGACGGACTATGGCTACACCTTC
TRBJ2-3 TRBV5-1 15 NA NA CASSFTGEGTDTQYF TGCGCCAGCAGCTTTACGGGGGAGGGCACAGATACGCAGTATTTT
TRBJ1-1 TRBV12-5 15 NA TRBD1 CASGPTSGQGGEAFF TGTGCTAGTGGCCCAACCTCAGGACAGGGGGGAGAAGCTTTCTTT
TRBJ1-1 TRBV6-1 12 NA NA CASSPLQGVAFF TGTGCCAGCAGTCCACTCCAGGGTGTGGCTTTCTTT
TRBJ2-7 TRBV7-2 16 NA TRBD1 CASSYREGQGPYEQYF TGTGCCAGCAGCTACCGAGAGGGACAGGGTCCCTACGAGCAGTACTTC
TRBJ2-6 TRBV30 18 NA TRBD1 CAWSSQTGGASGANVLTF TGTGCCTGGAGTTCCCAGACAGGGGGCGCCTCTGGGGCCAACGTCCTGACTTTC
TRBJ2-7 TRBV7-2 15 once NA CASSLERGTNYEQYF TGTGCCAGCAGCTTAGAGAGGGGTACGAACTACGAGCAGTACTTC
TRBJ2-7 TRBV7-2 14 NA NA CASSFQGTRGEQYF TGTGCCAGCAGCTTCCAGGGCACAAGGGGGGAGCAGTACTTC
TRBJ1-5 TRBV30 12 NA NA CAWSFQGQPQHF TGTGCCTGGAGTTTCCAGGGGCAGCCCCAGCATTTT
TRBJ1-4 TRBV27 13 NA NA CASSLGLNEKLFF TGTGCCAGCAGTCTGGGCCTTAATGAAAAACTGTTTTTT
TRBJ1-2 TRBV7-3 15 NA NA CASSPGSLPPLGYTF TGTGCCAGCAGCCCTGGTTCTCTACCCCCCTTAGGCTACACCTTC
TRBJ2-7 TRBV20-1 11 NA NA CSALSGTEQYF TGCAGTGCTCTTAGCGGAACGGAGCAGTACTTC
TRBJ2-1 TRBV7-3 14 NA TRBD2 CASSLAGGVSEQFF TGTGCCAGCAGCTTAGCGGGAGGAGTGAGCGAGCAGTTCTTC
TRBJ2-7 TRBV7-3 14 NA TRBD1 CASSSTGGYGEQYF TGTGCCAGCAGCTCGACAGGGGGGTATGGTGAGCAGTACTTC
TRBJ1-3 TRBV15 16 NA NA CATSRDPSYSGNTIYF TGTGCCACCAGCAGAGATCCCAGCTACTCTGGAAACACCATATATTTT
TRBJ1-6 TRBV9 16 NA NA CASSAPGGADNSPLHF TGTGCCAGCAGCGCCCCGGGGGGGGCAGATAATTCACCCCTCCACTTT
TRBJ1-6 TRBV11-2 15 NA TRBD1 CASSFLGQGDSPLHF TGTGCCAGCAGTTTTCTGGGACAGGGGGATTCACCCCTCCACTTT
TRBJ2-5 TRBV9 16 NA TRBD2 CASSSGLAGVGETQYF TGTGCCAGCAGCTCCGGACTAGCGGGGGTAGGAGAGACCCAGTACTTC
TRBJ2-3 TRBV12-5 13 NA TRBD1 CASGLGQGVSQYF TGTGCTAGTGGTTTGGGACAGGGGGTATCGCAGTATTTT
TRBJ2-1 TRBV19 14 once TRBD2 CASRGREGPNEQFF TGTGCCAGTAGGGGGCGGGAGGGCCCCAATGAGCAGTTCTTC
TRBJ2-1 TRBV7-2 16 once NA CASSLDQGRSYNEQFF TGTGCCAGCAGCTTAGATCAGGGAAGGTCCTACAATGAGCAGTTCTTC
TRBJ2-7 TRBV4-1 17 once NA CASSQDPLRGLSYEQYF TGCGCCAGCAGCCAAGACCCCCTACGGGGGCTCTCCTACGAGCAGTACTTC
TRBJ2-2 TRBV7-2 16 NA TRBD2 CASSLSGGGQAGELFF TGTGCCAGCAGCTTAAGCGGGGGAGGGCAGGCCGGGGAGCTGTTTTTT
TRBJ2-5 TRBV7-8 22 NA TRBD1 CASSLAPPQRRGRGWYQETQYF TGTGCCAGCAGCTTAGCCCCACCCCAGCGCAGGGGGCGAGGTTGGTACCAAGAGACCCAGTACTTC
TRBJ1-2 TRBV29-1 12 few NA CSVEETGWGYTF TGCAGCGTTGAAGAGACAGGCTGGGGCTACACCTTC
TRBJ2-7 TRBV15 16 NA NA CATSREDGRRPYEQYF TGTGCCACCAGCAGAGAAGACGGAAGGCGACCCTACGAGCAGTACTTC
TRBJ2-3 TRBV7-8 14 once TRBD1 CASTDGTVTDTQYF TGTGCCAGCACCGACGGGACAGTTACAGATACGCAGTATTTT
TRBJ1-6 TRBV5-4 16 once NA CASSQDQRSKNSPLHF TGTGCCAGCAGCCAAGATCAGCGGAGTAAAAATTCACCCCTCCACTTT
TRBJ2-3 TRBV30 18 NA NA CAWSGFAHRGTSTDTQYF TGTGCCTGGAGTGGATTTGCCCATCGGGGGACTAGCACAGATACGCAGTATTTT
TRBJ2-2 TRBV4-3 14 NA NA CASSQNRDPGELFF TGCGCCAGCAGCCAGAACAGGGACCCGGGGGAGCTGTTTTTT
TRBJ1-1 TRBV2 15 NA TRBD1 CASSPDRGRGTEAFF TGTGCCAGCAGCCCCGACAGGGGCAGGGGCACTGAAGCTTTCTTT
TRBJ2-7 TRBV7-8 14 NA NA CASSLVRSNYEQYF TGTGCCAGCAGCTTAGTACGATCAAACTACGAGCAGTACTTC
TRBJ2-7 TRBV29-1 14 NA TRBD2 CSVRLAGVSYEQYF TGCAGCGTTAGACTAGCGGGGGTCTCCTACGAGCAGTACTTC
TRBJ1-1 TRBV5-4 15 NA TRBD1 CASRRTGAASTEAFF TGTGCCAGCAGACGGACAGGGGCGGCAAGCACTGAAGCTTTCTTT
TRBJ2-3 TRBV6-4 15 NA NA CASSDSGAATDTQYF TGTGCCAGCAGTGACTCGGGCGCCGCCACAGATACGCAGTATTTT